Listed below are T cell receptor beta chains from one sample, sequenced in a study of T cell responses to AZD1222 COVID-19 vaccine. Some clones are missing from TCRdb's copy, which holds only in-frame ones; the method was immunoSEQ multiplex PCR. The sample yields about 130,000 clones, 80% to 90% seen once. The material sequenced was peripheral blood, taken 28 days after the second AZD1222 dose. Receptor source: an adult who received the AZD1222 COVID-19 vaccine. Each CDR3 is given with its conserved first and last residue. The order of the fields is D gene, clone size, J gene, V gene, CDR3 DNA, CDR3 protein. D genes are given only for firm matches. Rows may omit the clone size; those that give it use once, few, many or a size class.

>TRBD2|NA|TRBJ2-5|TRBV11-2
TGTGCCAGCATCCAATGGGGGGGAGAGACCCAGTACTTC
CASIQWGGETQYF
>NA|NA|TRBJ1-2|TRBV7-9
TGTGCCAGCAGCCCAAGCCTACCAGGCTACACCTTC
CASSPSLPGYTF
>NA|NA|TRBJ1-5|TRBV11-2
TGTGCCAGCAGCTCCCGGGAGGACCAGCCCCAGCATTTT
CASSSREDQPQHF
>NA|once|TRBJ1-4|TRBV3-1/TRBV3-2
TGTGCCAGCAGCCAAACGGCGTACAGTAATGAAAAACTGTTTTTT
CASSQTAYSNEKLFF
>NA|NA|TRBJ2-5|TRBV5-1
TGCGCCAGCAGCGGCTGGGGGGCCCGACAAGAGACCCAGTACTTC
CASSGWGARQETQYF
>TRBD2|NA|TRBJ2-2|TRBV7-9
TGTGCCAGCAGCCACCGGACTAGCCCTCCAACCGGGGAGCTGTTTTTT
CASSHRTSPPTGELFF
>TRBD1|NA|TRBJ2-3|TRBV4-3
TGCGCCAGCAGCCAAGTAACAGGGGCCACAGATACGCAGTATTTT
CASSQVTGATDTQYF
>NA|NA|TRBJ1-6|TRBV3-1/TRBV3-2
TGTGCCAGCAGCCAAGTGATGGACACCAATTCACCCCTCCACTTT
CASSQVMDTNSPLHF
>TRBD2|NA|TRBJ2-7|TRBV2
TGTGCCAGCAATCCGGGACTAGCGGGAGGGTTAGTCTCCTACGAGCAGTACTTC
CASNPGLAGGLVSYEQYF
>NA|few|TRBJ1-1|TRBV5-1
TGCGCCAGCAGCTTGTTTCTAGAGGGCGCGACTGAAGCTTTCTTT
CASSLFLEGATEAFF
>TRBD2|NA|TRBJ2-7|TRBV29-1
TGCAGCGTTGGGGTTTCGGGACTAGCGGGAAGATACTACGAGCAGTACTTC
CSVGVSGLAGRYYEQYF
>NA|once|TRBJ2-1|TRBV7-6
TGTGCCAGCAGCTTAGCGCCCTGGAGGGGAGAGGGTTACAATGAGCAGTTCTTC
CASSLAPWRGEGYNEQFF
>NA|NA|TRBJ2-3|TRBV7-3
TGTGCCAGCAGCTTAACCTCACAGGCCACAGATACGCAGTATTTT
CASSLTSQATDTQYF
>NA|NA|TRBJ1-3|TRBV5-1
TGCGCCAGCAGCGAGCTTTCTGGAAACACCATATATTTT
CASSELSGNTIYF
>NA|NA|TRBJ1-2|TRBV7-2
TGTGCCAGCAGCTTAGCGGGGGGTAATGGCTACACCTTC
CASSLAGGNGYTF
>NA|NA|TRBJ2-2|TRBV10-3
TGTGCCGCCCGGACTTTAAACACCGGGGAGCTGTTTTTT
CAARTLNTGELFF
>NA|once|TRBJ1-1|TRBV18
TGTGCCAGCTCACAAGGACGGCTGAACACTGAAGCTTTCTTT
CASSQGRLNTEAFF
>TRBD2|NA|TRBJ2-7|TRBV5-6
TGTGCCAGCAGCTTGGGTAGGCGGGAGGGAATAGGCGAGCAGTACTTC
CASSLGRREGIGEQYF
>TRBD2|NA|TRBJ2-1|TRBV7-9
TGTGCCAGCACCGCCCAAACTAGCGGGAGGGCCGCTGAGCAGTTCTTC
CASTAQTSGRAAEQFF
>NA|NA|TRBJ1-5|TRBV30
TGTGCCTGGAGTGTAGGGTCCAGCCTATATAGCAATCAGCCCCAGCATTTT
CAWSVGSSLYSNQPQHF
>NA|once|TRBJ1-6|TRBV18
TGTGCCAGCTTCAGGGTTCCTAATTCACCCCTCCACTTT
CASFRVPNSPLHF
>NA|NA|TRBJ1-2|TRBV2
TGTGCCAGCAGTGAGTCTTATTTGGATGGCTACACCTTC
CASSESYLDGYTF
>NA|NA|TRBJ2-1|TRBV6-1
TGTGCCAGCAGTGAACGGGGACCTACCCGAAGCGTTGGCAATGAGCAGTTCTTC
CASSERGPTRSVGNEQFF
>NA|NA|TRBJ2-5|TRBV7-9
TGTGCCAGCACTCTCATGGCAGACCAAGAGACCCAGTACTTC
CASTLMADQETQYF
>TRBD1|NA|TRBJ1-2|TRBV29-1
TGCAGCGGGACAGGAACCTATGGCTACACCTTC
CSGTGTYGYTF
>NA|NA|TRBJ2-7|TRBV7-9
TGTGCCAGCAGCTTAGCGTTAGGGGGAGGGACCCACTACGAGCAGTACTTC
CASSLALGGGTHYEQYF
>TRBD1|NA|TRBJ1-2|TRBV4-2
TGTGCCAGCAGCCAGGACAGGGGGGGAGCTAACTATGGCTACACCTTC
CASSQDRGGANYGYTF
>NA|NA|TRBJ1-6|TRBV6-6
TGTGCCACCGTAAGGGGAGGCAATTCACCCCTCCACTTT
CATVRGGNSPLHF
>NA|once|TRBJ1-5|TRBV19
TGTGCCAGTAGTACATACCAGGGAGGCAGCAATCAGCCCCAGCATTTT
CASSTYQGGSNQPQHF
>NA|NA|TRBJ1-4|TRBV4-2
TGTGCCAGCAGCCAAGACCAAGTCGGGGGGATTAATGAAAAACTGTTTTTT
CASSQDQVGGINEKLFF
>TRBD1|NA|TRBJ1-2|TRBV27
TGTGCCAGCAGTTTATACGACAGGGGGCACGGTGGCTACACCTTC
CASSLYDRGHGGYTF
>NA|NA|TRBJ1-1|TRBV6-2/TRBV6-3
TGTGCCAGCAGTTACTACCGGACGGAACTTAACACTGAAGCTTTCTTT
CASSYYRTELNTEAFF
>NA|NA|TRBJ1-5|TRBV5-6
TGTGCCAGCAGCCTACTTAATCAGCCCCAGCATTTT
CASSLLNQPQHF
>NA|NA|TRBJ1-4|TRBV28
TGTGCCAGCAGTCGGGGGGCTAATGAAAAACTGTTTTTT
CASSRGANEKLFF
>TRBD1|NA|TRBJ1-4|TRBV7-9
TGTGCCAGCAGCTTAGGAGGGGGCGTCTGGGGTGAAAAACTGTTTTTT
CASSLGGGVWGEKLFF
>TRBD1|NA|TRBJ1-5|TRBV18
TGTGCCAGCACCGAACAGGGGGCAAATCAGCCCCAGCATTTT
CASTEQGANQPQHF
>NA|NA|TRBJ1-2|TRBV5-4
TGTGCCAGCAGCTTGGTAACTGGGGCGGAGGGCTACACCTTC
CASSLVTGAEGYTF
>NA|NA|TRBJ1-6|TRBV27
TGTGCCAGCAGTTTACCGGGCCATAATTCACCCCTCCACTTT
CASSLPGHNSPLHF
>TRBD1|NA|TRBJ1-4|TRBV7-2
TGTGCCAGCAGCGCCCACGGACAGGGTTTGCCCAAACTGTTTTTT
CASSAHGQGLPKLFF
>NA|NA|TRBJ1-4|TRBV18
TGTGCCAGCTCACCACCCGGTCCAGAAAAACTGTTTTTT
CASSPPGPEKLFF
>NA|NA|TRBJ1-1|TRBV6-5
TGTGCCAGCAGTTGGGGTGGGCAGATGAACACTGAAGCTTTCTTT
CASSWGGQMNTEAFF
>NA|NA|TRBJ1-1|TRBV5-1
TGCGCCAGCCGTATCGGTATGAACACTGAAGCTTTCTTT
CASRIGMNTEAFF
>NA|NA|TRBJ2-7|TRBV14
TGTGCCAGCAGCCAACAGCTGGGGGACTACGAGCAGTACTTC
CASSQQLGDYEQYF
>TRBD1|once|TRBJ2-2|TRBV25-1
TGTGCCAGCAGAGACAGGGGCGTGAAGACCGGGGAGCTGTTTTTT
CASRDRGVKTGELFF
>NA|NA|TRBJ2-1|TRBV7-2
TGTGCCAGCAGCTTAGCGACCCGGAATGAGCAGTTCTTC
CASSLATRNEQFF
>TRBD2|NA|TRBJ2-1|TRBV24-1
TGTGCCACCAGTGACCGGACTAGCGGGAGATCCAATGAGCAGTTCTTC
CATSDRTSGRSNEQFF
>TRBD1|NA|TRBJ1-2|TRBV14
TGTGCCAGCAGCCAAGATCGAGAGACAGGGACCTATGGCTACACCTTC
CASSQDRETGTYGYTF
>NA|NA|TRBJ1-1|TRBV16
TGTGCCAGCAGCCGGGGCGGGATGAACACTGAAGCTTTCTTT
CASSRGGMNTEAFF
>TRBD2|NA|TRBJ2-4|TRBV6-1
TGTGCCAGCAGTCTTAGCGGGAGGGAAAACATTCAGTACTTC
CASSLSGRENIQYF
>NA|once|TRBJ2-2|TRBV19
TGTGCCAGTAGTATCCGGTCCAAAACCGGGGAGCTGTTTTTT
CASSIRSKTGELFF
>NA|NA|TRBJ1-3|TRBV4-3
TGCGCCAGCAGCCAAGATTACAGTAGAAACACCATATATTTT
CASSQDYSRNTIYF
>NA|NA|TRBJ1-1|TRBV12-5
TGTGCTAGTGGTTTCATACTAGGAGGGGTCCCCACTGAAGCTTTCTTT
CASGFILGGVPTEAFF
>NA|NA|TRBJ1-6|TRBV7-8
TGTGCCAGCAGCTTAGAAAATAATTCACCCCTCCACTTT
CASSLENNSPLHF
>TRBD2|NA|TRBJ2-3|TRBV5-1
TGCGCCAGCAGAGCCGGGACTAGCGGGAGGACAGATACGCAGTATTTT
CASRAGTSGRTDTQYF
>TRBD1|NA|TRBJ1-3|TRBV18
TGTGCCAGCTCACGAGACAGGGGGCCTGGAAACACCATATATTTT
CASSRDRGPGNTIYF
>TRBD1|NA|TRBJ2-2|TRBV6-6
TGTGCCAGCACGACGGGACAGGGTGGAGGCGGGGAGCTGTTTTTT
CASTTGQGGGGELFF
>NA|NA|TRBJ2-7|TRBV6-5
TGTGCCAGCCTCTTGGTCGGGGCTTACGAGCAGTACTTC
CASLLVGAYEQYF
>NA|NA|TRBJ2-1|TRBV19
TGTGCCAGTCTAGGAGCTAGCTCCTACAATGAGCAGTTCTTC
CASLGASSYNEQFF
>NA|NA|TRBJ1-6|TRBV30
TGTGCCTGGACCCACTCCGGGTTCTCGGTTGGGCCCTCCTATAATTCACCCCTCCACTTT
CAWTHSGFSVGPSYNSPLHF
>NA|NA|TRBJ1-5|TRBV2
TGTGCCAGCAGTGCGGACAGATATCAGCCCCAGCATTTT
CASSADRYQPQHF